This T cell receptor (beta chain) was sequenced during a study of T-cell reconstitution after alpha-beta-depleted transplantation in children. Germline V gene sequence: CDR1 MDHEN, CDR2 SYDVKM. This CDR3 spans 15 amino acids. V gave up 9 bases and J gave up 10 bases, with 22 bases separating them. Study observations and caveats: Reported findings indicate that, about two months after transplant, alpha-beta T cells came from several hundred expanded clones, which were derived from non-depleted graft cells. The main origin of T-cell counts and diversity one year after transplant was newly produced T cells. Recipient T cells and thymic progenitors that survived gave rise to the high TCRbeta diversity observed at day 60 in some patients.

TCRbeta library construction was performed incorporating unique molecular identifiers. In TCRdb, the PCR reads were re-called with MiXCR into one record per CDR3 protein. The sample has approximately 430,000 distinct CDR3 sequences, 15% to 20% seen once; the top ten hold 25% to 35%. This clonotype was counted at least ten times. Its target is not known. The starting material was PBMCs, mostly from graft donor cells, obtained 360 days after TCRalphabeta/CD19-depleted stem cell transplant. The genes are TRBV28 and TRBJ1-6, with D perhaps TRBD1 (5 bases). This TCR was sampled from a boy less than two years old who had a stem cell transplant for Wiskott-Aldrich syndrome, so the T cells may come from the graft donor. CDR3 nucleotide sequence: TGTGCCAGTACGGCTTTTTCCGGGGGACGGTCACCCCTCCACTTT. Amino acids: CASTAFSGGRSPLHF.